A selection of T cell receptor beta chains follows, all from one sample in a study of somatic mutations in cytotoxic T cells in rheumatoid arthritis. Assay: immunoSEQ multiplex PCR; the TCRdb copy retains only in-frame clones and omits some. The sample consists of more than 9,500 clones, roughly 80% of them appearing once. The sequenced sample was CD8+ T cells sorted from blood. These receptors all come from a woman aged 55-75 years in good health. The conserved cysteine and the conserved F or W are not part of the CDR3 here.

TRBJ2-7 TRBV2 ASSDWTAAGEQY
TRBJ1-3 TRBV30 AWRAWGQGGNTIY
TRBJ2-1 TRBV28 ASRLRISYNEQF
TRBJ2-2 TRBV29-1 SVRAGVGSGELF
TRBJ2-5 TRBV9 ASSVGGQLKETQY
TRBJ1-1 TRBV5-1 ASSVVTGGEGTEAF
TRBJ2-7 TRBV5-1 ASSLEVYPYEQY
TRBJ2-7 TRBV25-1 ASSGFRDRGYEQY
TRBJ2-3 TRBV28 ASSLLGGGYPSTDTQY
TRBJ1-1 TRBV5-1 ASTESGSTEAF
TRBJ1-2 TRBV5-1 ASSSQGGDGYT
TRBJ2-2 TRBV7-6 ASREQAGELF
TRBJ2-5 TRBV27 ASSLFGGGAQY
TRBJ1-3 TRBV6-1 ASRRTGTTIY
TRBJ2-3 TRBV9 ASSVAGTSTDTQY
TRBJ2-5 TRBV11-3 ASSSRGSQETQY
TRBJ2-3 TRBV7-2 ASSLGQGTDTQY
TRBJ2-1 TRBV18 ASSPGTSGAYNEQF
TRBJ1-3 TRBV5-1 ASSLDRGSGNTIY
TRBJ2-1 TRBV13 ASSFRGARNEQF
TRBJ2-2 TRBV6-5 ASSLTRGTGELF
TRBJ2-3 TRBV5-1 ASSWFGGGTDTQY
TRBJ1-1 TRBV10-3 AISVGNTEAF
TRBJ1-2 TRBV19 ASSDRDFEYGYT
TRBJ2-3 TRBV11-2 ASSPTGALQY
TRBJ2-1 TRBV5-1 ASTDSNEQF
TRBJ2-2 TRBV9 ASSDEMTGELF
TRBJ2-3 TRBV7-9 ASSLLTSGADTQY
TRBJ1-6 TRBV13 ASSLGPAGSPLH
TRBJ1-1 TRBV29-1 SVLTGTGSPEAF
TRBJ2-1 TRBV11-1 ASSLLSGGNEQF
TRBJ1-6 TRBV30 ASWGPGPTSYNSPLH
TRBJ1-5 TRBV6-6 ASSYLRPGGNQPQH
TRBJ1-1 TRBV18 ASSPTLDRGITEAF
TRBJ1-1 TRBV4-1 ASSQLGVVNTEAF
TRBJ1-4 TRBV19 ASSIVYGLPTNEKLF
NA TRBV5-1 ASTSGGTGSSYEQY
TRBJ2-1 TRBV18 ASSPRDIEQF
NA TRBV5-1 ASSLGPGTGNEQY
TRBJ1-3 TRBV13 ASSLDRGLGNTIY
TRBJ1-1 TRBV4-1 ASSQDRSPNTEAF
TRBJ2-5 TRBV28 ASSLLDREETQY
TRBJ2-3 TRBV6-4 ASSEQGWYTDTQY
TRBJ2-5 TRBV15 ATSRGEATPMYQETQY
TRBJ2-1 TRBV7-7 ASSLSRGLGNEQF